The 20 T cell receptor beta chains below were found in one sample sequenced in a study of T cells in Graves' hyperthyroidism and ophthalmopathy. Amplified TCR beta CDR3 regions came from RNA transcripts. The HTBI primer set drove a first-round RT-PCR of the TCR CDR3. TCRdb reprocessed the multiplex PCR reads with MiXCR, giving one entry per CDR3 protein. Of 500,000 to 650,000 distinct CDR3 sequences in the sample, about 15% are singletons; the top ten hold 9.5% to 15%. Specimen: blood. These receptors were obtained from a woman aged 45-65 years with Graves' ophthalmopathy.

This clonotype showed up many times. The chain employs TRBV28 and TRBJ2-7; TRBD1 aligns across 12 bases. V was pared by 6 bases and J by 1 base, with 16 bases of the junction left unmatched. Germline-derived CDR1 and CDR2 are MDHEN and SYDVKM. The CDR3 extends over 19 amino acids. The CDR3 loop is CASSSVPGQGADRSYEQYF. The CDR3 region has the DNA TGTGCCAGCAGCTCGGTCCCGGGACAGGGGGCCGATCGGTCCTACGAGCAGTACTTC.

This clonotype was observed many times. The chain uses TRBV13 and TRBJ2-7, with a possible D match to TRBD2 (6 bases). V was trimmed by 4 bases and J by 3 bases, leaving 13 bases between them. The CDR3 has 14 amino acids. Germline lookup yields CDR1 PRHDT and CDR2 FYEKMQ (reference sequence). The CDR3 loop is CASSSGDGRYEQYF. The CDR3 DNA reads TGTGCCAGCAGCTCGGGAGACGGGCGCTACGAGCAGTACTTC.

Concerning this clonotype itself: This clone may be a read error of a much larger clone one base away. The chain combines TRBV20-1 with TRBJ1-5; D possibly corresponds to TRBD1 (5 bases). The germline gives CDR1 DFQATT, CDR2 SNEGSKA (reference sequence). This CDR3 region has 13 residues. The CDR3 here is CSSGDRSDQPRHF. The DNA of the CDR3 is TGCAGCTCGGGAGACAGATCTGATCAGCCCCGGCATTTT.

This clonotype was detected only a few times. The chain recombines TRBV18 with TRBJ1-2, with a possible D match to TRBD1 (6 bases). The CDR3 is 17 residues long. CDR1 KGHSH and CDR2 LQKENI come from the germline V gene. Trimming shortened V by 3 bases and J by 2 bases, and 19 bases separated the two germline ends. The CDR3 region is CASSPTLGAGTNYGYTF. The DNA of the CDR3 is TGTGCCAGCTCACCCACCTTGGGGGCAGGTACAAACTATGGCTACACCTTC.

This chain connects TRBV6-7 to TRBJ2-3, with 11 bases that match TRBD2. TRBV6-7 is an ORF; its function is uncertain. This CDR3 spans 18 amino acids. The V and J ends lost 2 bases and 3 bases, in that order; junction bases with no gene match: 10. DNA for the CDR3: TGTGCCAGCAGTTACGGCGGGGCTAGCGGGAGGAGGACAGATACGCAGTATTTT. Translation gives CASSYGGASGRRTDTQYF.

The rearrangement links TRBV6-2 or TRBV6-3 to TRBJ1-6, with D unresolved. From germline, CDR1 is MNHEY and CDR2 SVGEGT. Trimming cost V 7 bases and J 4 bases, with 11 bases left between them. The CDR3 consists of 14 residues. In DNA form, the CDR3 reads TGTGCCAGCAACTTGCTACAGTATAATTCACCCCTCCACTTT. The encoded protein is CASNLLQYNSPLHF.

This clonotype appeared many times. The chain couples TRBV28 to TRBJ1-1, with D perhaps TRBD1 (5 bases). Germline V lookup: CDR1 MDHEN, CDR2 SYDVKM. This CDR3 contains 14 residues. Trimming stripped 3 bases from V and 3 bases from J, with 11 bases between. CDR3 coding DNA: TGTGCCAGCAGTTTCTCAGGGAGGCACACTGAAGCTTTCTTT. It is translated as CASSFSGRHTEAFF.

This rearrangement joins TRBV4-3 to TRBJ2-1, with a tentative D call TRBD2 (6 bases). The CDR3 spans 16 residues. V gave up 4 bases and J gave up 8 bases, with 21 bases separating them. Germline assignment: CDR1 LGHNA and CDR2 YSLEER. The CDR3 DNA sequence: TGCGCCAGCAGCCGATGGGCGGGTCCCCCGGGGGATGAGCAGTTCTTC. Its protein product is CASSRWAGPPGDEQFF.

V gene TRBV10-3 combines with J gene TRBJ1-6; maybe TRBD1 (5 bases). V gave up 8 bases and J gave up 6 bases, with 8 bases separating them. Germline V gives CDR1 ENHRY, CDR2 SYGVKD. This CDR3 is 12 amino acids long. The CDR3 DNA follows: TGTGCCATCCAAGGGGCTAATTCACCCCTCCACTTT. Its translation is CAIQGANSPLHF.

Ten or more counts support this clonotype. The gene calls are TRBV12-3 or TRBV12-4 and TRBJ2-7, with 10 bases aligning to TRBD1. The trim removed 3 bases at V and 7 bases at J, leaving 9 bases unmatched. The CDR3 spans 15 residues. CDR3 sequence reads: CASSLAGQGLGEQYF. The DNA of the CDR3 is TGTGCCAGCAGTTTGGCGGGACAGGGGCTTGGGGAGCAGTACTTC.

This clonotype has a count of ten or more. The chain recombines TRBV9 with TRBJ1-1, with 7 bases fitting TRBD1. CDR3 length: 16 amino acids. CDR1 and CDR2 (germline): SGDLS, YYNGEE. Trimming removed 4 bases from V and 2 bases from J; junction bases left unmatched: 11. CDR3 in DNA: TGTGCCAGCAGCCCACCCGGTGAGGGGGCCAACACTGAAGCTTTCTTT. This gives the protein CASSPPGEGANTEAFF.

This clonotype was counted at least ten times. The rearrangement links TRBV12-3 or TRBV12-4 to TRBJ2-1; D may be TRBD2 (6 bases). The CDR3 has 13 residues. The V end was cut by 4 bases, the J end by 4 bases, with 8 bases between. The CDR3 region has the DNA TGTGCCAGCAGTTCGACTAGATACAATGAGCAGTTCTTC. Translation: CASSSTRYNEQFF.

The sample holds a few counts of this clonotype. The V gene is TRBV7-6, the J gene TRBJ1-1; D is perhaps TRBD1 (6 bases). Trimming took off 9 bases at V and 6 bases at J, with 14 bases between the two ends. The CDR3 consists of 12 residues. CDR1 and CDR2 (germline): SGHVS, FNYEAQ. The CDR3 nucleotides read TGTGCCAGACAAAAAGGGGGTGCTGAAGCTTTCTTT. It translates to CARQKGGAEAFF. Complete variable domain (other parts from reference TRBV7-6 and TRBJ1-1): GAGVSQSPRYKVTKRGQDVALRCDPISGHVSLYWYRQALGQGPEFLTYFNYEAQQDKSGLPNDRFSAERPEGSISTLTIQRTEQRDSAMYRCARQKGGAEAFFGQGTRLTVV.

This clonotype has more than one count but fewer than ten. This chain connects TRBV4-2 to TRBJ2-3; D unclear. V lost 3 bases to trimming and J lost 3 bases, with 7 bases between them. Germline CDR1 and CDR2: LGHNA and YNFKEQ. The CDR3 has 13 amino acids. The CDR3 bases are TGTGCCAGCAGCCATTCCCCGACAGATACGCAGTATTTT. Amino acid sequence: CASSHSPTDTQYF.

This clonotype was detected many times. The chain is built from TRBV28 and TRBJ2-5; D gene ambiguous. The ends were cut back, 2 bases at V and 2 bases at J, with 12 bases in the middle. Germline V gives CDR1 MDHEN, CDR2 SYDVKM. The CDR3 spans 15 residues. The CDR3 spells CASSLGVRQQETQYF. The CDR3 nucleotides read TGTGCCAGCAGTTTAGGGGTTAGGCAGCAAGAGACCCAGTACTTC. The complete variable domain, with remaining parts taken from reference TRBV28 and TRBJ2-5, reads DVKVTQSSRYLVKRTGEKVFLECVQDMDHENMFWYRQDPGLGLRLIYFSYDVKMKEKGDIPEGYSVSREKKERFSLILESASTNQTSMYLCASSLGVRQQETQYFGPGTRLLVL.

This chain links TRBV27 with TRBJ1-5; D gene uncertain. Trimming removed 6 bases at V and 3 bases at J, with 9 bases between. The CDR3 totals 13 residues. Germline CDR1 reads MNHEY; CDR2 reads SMNVEV (reference sequence). CDR3 sequence: CASRGSNNQPQHF. As DNA, the CDR3 is TGTGCCAGCAGGGGGAGCAACAATCAGCCCCAGCATTTT.

In its sample, this clonotype was seen a few times. V and J are TRBV12-5 and TRBJ2-1, with D possibly called TRBD1 or TRBD2 (5 bases each). The CDR3 sequence is 15 residues long. Germline lookup yields CDR1 LGHNT and CDR2 FRNRAP. The V gene lost 3 bases and the J gene lost 2 bases, with 11 bases spanning the gap. CDR3 in amino acids: CASGFGGPPYNEQFF. CDR3 DNA sequence: TGTGCTAGTGGTTTTGGGGGTCCCCCCTACAATGAGCAGTTCTTC. Complete variable domain (other parts from reference TRBV12-5 and TRBJ2-1): DARVTQTPRHKVTEMGQEVTMRCQPILGHNTVFWYRQTMMQGLELLAYFRNRAPLDDSGMPKDRFSAEMPDATLATLKIQPSEPRDSAVYFCASGFGGPPYNEQFFGPGTRLTVL.

The CDR3 spells CASSKQGAYGYTF. CDR3 nucleotide sequence: TGCGCCAGCAGTAAACAGGGAGCCTATGGCTACACCTTC. The chain recombines TRBV10-2 with TRBJ1-2, with D maybe TRBD1 (6 bases). Per germline, CDR1 WSHSY and CDR2 SAAADI. The CDR3 runs 13 residues. V was trimmed by 5 bases and J by 4 bases, leaving 11 bases between them.

This clonotype has a count of ten or more. This chain uses TRBV30 with TRBJ1-3, with 7 bases identical to TRBD1. Losses at the gene ends were 5 bases for V and 2 bases for J; bases not matched to a gene: 6. Germline V gene data show CDR1 as GTSNPN and CDR2 as SVGIG (reference sequence). This CDR3 is 14 amino acids long. CDR3 sequence: CAWCIGTAGNTIYF. The CDR3, as DNA: TGTGCCTGGTGCATAGGGACAGCTGGAAACACCATATATTTT.

A word on this clonotype: A much larger clone sits a single nucleotide away, making a read error possible. V and J are TRBV19 and TRBJ2-1; the D is unclear. The germline CDR1 and CDR2 sequences are LNHDA and SQIVND (reference sequence). The CDR3 loop spans 11 amino acids. The V gene lost 8 bases and the J gene lost 8 bases, with 10 bases spanning the gap. The CDR3 spells CASAIQDEQFF. CDR3 DNA: TGTGCCAGTGCCATCCAGGATGAGCAGTTCTTC. Looking up the rest from reference TRBV19 and TRBJ2-1 gives the full variable domain: DGGITQSPKYLFRKEGQNVTLSCEQNLNHDAMYWYRQDPGQGLRLIYYSQIVNDFQKGDIAEGYSVSREKKESFPLTVTSAQKNPTAFYLCASAIQDEQFFGPGTRLTVL.